This T cell receptor (beta chain) is from a study of CD8 T cells in ankylosing spondylitis (dated by TCRdb to about 2017). Study-wide context: The study set out to find disease-linked TCR variants by profiling T cell receptor beta repertoires in ankylosing spondylitis patients and healthy donors. Samples of peripheral blood were taken, and for ankylosing spondylitis patients, synovial fluid was collected as well. In total, the full study cohort was made up of 95 to 110 healthy donors and approximately 27 ankylosing spondylitis patients. The paper as a whole reports these results and caveats: The disease-linked clones were reported to be significantly enriched in matched synovial fluid samples from ankylosing spondylitis patients. A TCR beta motif of fewer than 10 highly homologous amino acid variants appeared characteristic of blood from ankylosing spondylitis patients. Some motif variants were previously reported in synovial fluid and blood of reactive arthritis patients, suggesting common disease-initiation mechanisms. A CD8+ phenotype was shown by the disease-linked clones, which were found at relatively low frequencies in peripheral blood.

As regards this clonotype: This receptor's antigen is unknown. Nothing much larger sits one base from this clone, and base qualities are not available.

Spanning cysteine to phenylalanine, the CDR3 consists of 14 amino acids. The only DNA kept is the CDR3, 42 bases in frame from the first base. Trimmed from V: 9 bases; trimmed from J: 7 bases; junction bases lacking a gene match: 9. The germline V gene (reference sequence) sets CDR1 to LNHDA and CDR2 to SQIVND. TCRdb records Illumina HiSeq 2500 as the sequencer. Quantitative 5'-RACE with molecular barcodes was the method used to prepare the TCR beta libraries. The authors' analysis ran thus. A new computational method based on a probabilistic model of VDJ rearrangement was used to identify disease-linked TCR variants. The public reads were quality trimmed at Q25 with fastp and then assembled into clones with MiXCR by TCRdb, keeping productive beta chains. One record per CDR3 amino acid sequence lists the most common genes and DNA. The V and J calls here are based on TCRdb, not the publication. Across this sample there are around 390,000 distinct CDR3 sequences, with about a fifth seen only once. The ten largest clones capture about 16% of the sample.

Sample: blood, either unsorted or a sorted T cell fraction (not recorded which). The rearranged chain carries TRBV19 and TRBJ2-1; 10 middle bases align to TRBD1. The receptor's source is a male donor with ankylosing spondylitis. For the CDR3, the sequence is CASRRQGADNEQFF. The DNA sequence reads TGTGCCAGCAGAAGACAGGGGGCGGATAATGAGCAGTTCTTC.